This TCR beta chain was observed in a study of blood T cell repertoires in COVID-19. Study overall: Acute and convalescent COVID-19 samples came from the United States, Italy and Spain. PBMCs, B-cell-depleted T cells, or T cells were the source of the cDNA or gDNA that made up the material.

V lost 0 bases and J lost 5; bases outside the gene matches: 10. Germline loops: CDR1 SGHRS, CDR2 YFSETQ. This CDR3 is 17 amino acids long. Authors' methods: Estimation of nucleated cell counts relied on the amplification of reference gene primers. Some clones are missing from TCRdb's copy, which holds only in-frame ones; the method was immunoSEQ multiplex PCR. V and J calls and clone size are those listed in that table; D and trimming were worked out from the DNA. The sample includes around 700,000 clones, about 87% of them seen just once. This chain links TRBV5-1 with TRBJ2-1, with 8 bases lining up with TRBD2. The TCR sequence derives from a woman aged 18-29 years with acute or convalescent COVID-19. The sequenced sample consisted of peripheral blood. CDR3 region: CASSLAIVASGHNEQFF. The CDR3 DNA follows: TGCGCCAGCAGCTTGGCTATCGTGGCTAGCGGGCACAATGAGCAGTTCTTC.